This TCR beta chain is from a study of shared clonotypes between healthy human individuals. The wider study: Per-donor plates numbered three CD4 naive, three CD4 memory, two CD8 naive and one CD8 memory. General study points: Naive CD4 clonotypes overlapped across a few donors at approximately 5.5%.

It was into CD45RA+ naive and CD45RA-negative memory subsets that the CD4+ cells were split. The table came from immunoSEQ multiplex PCR; TCRdb's copy has only in-frame clones and leaves some out. In the table there are around 2,000,000 clones, 85% to 95% of which are singletons. CDR3 length: 12 residues. J lost 4 bases, V lost 9 bases, and 4 bases had no gene match. Germline-derived CDR1 and CDR2 are SNHLY and FYNNEI. On this clone itself: Its antigen is unidentified.

This clonotype was sampled from a young man in good health. V and J are TRBV2 and TRBJ2-5, with 8 positions matching TRBD2. Specimen: naive CD4+ T cells sorted from blood. Subset described: CD45RA+ positively selected. The CDR3, as DNA: TGTGCCAGTCGGGGGGGCTCAGAGACCCAGTACTTC. Translated: CASRGGSETQYF.